A single sample is the source of the 7 T cell receptor beta chains below, sequenced in a study of cytomegalovirus exposure and HLA in healthy donors. 13 Jbeta primers and 60 Vbeta primers were used for the PCR. Sequenced by immunoSEQ multiplex PCR; TCRdb stores in-frame clones only, minus some. The data contain 250,000 to 350,000 clones, 80% of them seen just once; the ten biggest clones take up about 0.3%. The sample was PBMCs. The receptors were sampled from a girl under 10 years old in good health and CMV-seronegative.

The chain couples TRBV13 to TRBJ2-3, with a tentative D call TRBD1 (5 bases). Germline CDR1 reads PRHDT; CDR2 reads FYEKMQ (reference sequence). The CDR3 has 16 amino acids. V was cut by 2 bases and J by 6 bases, with 18 bases left in between. CDR3 DNA sequence: TGTGCCAGCAGCTTAAGGGGCGCCCCGCCGGGCGATACGCAGTATTTT. It translates to CASSLRGAPPGDTQYF.

The chain links TRBV9 to TRBJ2-7; 10 positions match TRBD2. J gave up 6 bases and V 3 bases, and 6 bases lay outside the gene matches. Germline CDR1 is SGDLS and CDR2 is YYNGEE. The CDR3 loop spans 14 amino acids. CDR3 amino acids: CASSEKREGPEQYF. CDR3 nucleotide sequence: TGTGCCAGCAGCGAGAAGCGGGAGGGCCCCGAGCAGTACTTC. The full variable domain, completed using reference TRBV9 and TRBJ2-7, is DSGVTQTPKHLITATGQRVTLRCSPRSGDLSVYWYQQSLDQGLQFLIQYYNGEERAKGNILERFSAQQFPDLHSELNLSSLELGDSALYFCASSEKREGPEQYFGPGTRLTVT.

The genes are TRBV5-1 and TRBJ2-5; 13 nucleotides line up with TRBD2. Germline V gene lookup returns CDR1 SGHRS and CDR2 YFSETQ. The CDR3 extends over 19 amino acids. With 7 bases clipped from V and 2 bases from J, the junction kept 17 bases outside the gene matches. CDR3 bases: TGCGCCAGCGCGTTAGGATCCGGGACTAGCGGGATATCGCAAGAGACCCAGTACTTC. Translating it yields CASALGSGTSGISQETQYF.

This clone showed up just once. V is TRBV6-5 and J is TRBJ1-5; 8 bases align to TRBD1. V gave up 2 bases and J gave up 7 bases; unmatched junction bases: 7. Germline CDR1 reads MNHEY; CDR2 reads SVGAGI. The CDR3 has 15 residues. The CDR3 spells CASSYGQGGQQPQHF. As DNA, the CDR3 is TGTGCCAGCAGTTACGGACAGGGAGGGCAACAGCCCCAGCATTTT.

The chain links TRBV10-3 to TRBJ2-3; D remains unclear. This CDR3 has 12 amino acids. V was pared by 6 bases and J by 6 bases, with 10 bases between. In germline, CDR1 is ENHRY, CDR2 SYGVKD. DNA of the CDR3: TGTGCCATCAGCCCCGAGTCCGATACGCAGTATTTT. Translation gives CAISPESDTQYF.

Only one count was recorded for this clone. Other nucleotide sequences from this sample produce the same CDR3. This chain joins TRBV27 and TRBJ1-5; unclear D gene. Germline values: CDR1 MNHEY, CDR2 SMNVEV (reference sequence). This CDR3 region has 18 residues. Trimming took 0 bases from V and 7 from J, leaving 22 bases between them. The CDR3, as DNA: TGTGCCAGCAGTTTATCCCCCGTTCACGGGCTGGAGGACCAGCCCCAGCATTTT. This encodes CASSLSPVHGLEDQPQHF.

Only one count was recorded for this clone. The chain recombines TRBV6-5 with TRBJ2-7; 9 nucleotides align to TRBD2. This CDR3 has 15 amino acids. The junction had 7 bases not matched to a gene; V was cut back by 5 bases and J by 2 bases. CDR1 and CDR2 from the germline V gene are MNHEY and SVGAGI. This CDR3 reads CASSPGTSRPYEQYF. In DNA, the CDR3 is TGTGCCAGCAGTCCCGGGACTAGCAGACCCTACGAGCAGTACTTC.